Included here is one TCR beta chain sequence, with context. These data belong to a study of cytomegalovirus exposure and HLA in healthy donors. Background on the study: The roughly 120 validation repertoires, a later analysis reported, used the same platform as the roughly 650 repertoires from the first cohort.

After removal of 7 bases from V and 4 bases from J, the junction contained 14 bases not matched to a gene. CDR3 size: 16 residues. Germline CDR1 SGHTA, CDR2 FQGNSA. Assay used: immunoSEQ multiplex PCR; TCRdb lists only in-frame clones, some missing. The table records 140,000 or so clones, 70% to 90% of them present only once. The TCR was taken from a woman in her twenties or thirties in good health and CMV-seropositive. The rearrangement joins TRBV7-2 to TRBJ2-7; 9 positions match TRBD2. Source material: PBMCs. The CDR3 loop is CASTVGLAGPKYEQYF. The CDR3 DNA sequence: TGTGCCAGCACCGTCGGGCTAGCGGGGCCCAAGTACGAGCAGTACTTC.